This T cell receptor (beta chain) was found in a study of cytomegalovirus exposure and HLA in healthy donors. Study results and limitations: Several of the most significant clusters appeared linked to common viral pathogens, based on a later analysis. A few CMV-associated chains proved CMV antigen-specific in vitro.

CDR3 size: 16 residues. Germline V gene lookup returns CDR1 ENHRY and CDR2 SYGVKD. After removal of 3 bases from V and 0 bases from J, the junction contained 5 bases not matched to a gene. Comments on this clone: Its matching antigen is unknown.

PCR primers comprised 60 Vbeta and 13 Jbeta primers. Libraries were prepared by immunoSEQ multiplex PCR; TCRdb keeps only in-frame clonotypes and omits some of them. The repertoire holds under 250,000 clones, with roughly 78% as singletons. The genes are TRBV10-3 and TRBJ2-4, with 7 bases aligning to TRBD1. Sequencing was done on a sample of PBMCs. The TCR originated in a boy aged 5-17 years in good health and CMV-seronegative. Here the CDR3 reads CAISEDRARAKNIQYF. The CDR3 bases are TGTGCCATCAGTGAAGACAGGGCCAGAGCCAAAAACATTCAGTACTTC.